This T cell receptor beta chain was captured by sequencing in a study of OX40 agonist ivuxolimab in advanced cancers. Overall study findings and caveats: At 0.1 to 3.0 mg/kg and by week 6, CD4+ and CD8+ T cells in the blood had expanded clonally.

V was pared by 4 bases and J by 10 bases, with 13 bases between. The CDR3 has 12 amino acids. CDR1 SNHLY and CDR2 FYNNEI come from the germline V gene. A word on this clone: Its antigen is currently unknown.

Sequenced by immunoSEQ multiplex PCR; TCRdb stores in-frame clones only, minus some. The sample lists some 20,000 clones; approximately 70% were seen once. This clonotype was obtained from an adult with an advanced solid tumor such as melanoma, head and neck, liver or kidney cancer. The V call is TRBV2, the J call TRBJ1-1, with D possibly being TRBD1 (6 bases). The input for sequencing was CD4+ or CD8+ T cells sorted from blood, taken in a trial of the OX40 agonist ivuxolimab. This CDR3 is CASSALGAVAFF. The CDR3 region has the DNA TGTGCCAGCAGTGCACTGGGGGCAGTAGCTTTCTTT.